These 20 T cell receptor beta chains were all obtained from the same sample, sequenced in a study of cytomegalovirus exposure and HLA in healthy donors. Data came from immunoSEQ multiplex PCR; TCRdb stores just in-frame clones and leaves some out. The sample records more than 75,000 clones, 90% to 95% being singletons. The sample comprised PBMCs. These TCRs come from a young man in good health and CMV-seronegative.

CDR3 sequence: CASSYLGGGEKLFF. CDR3 nucleotides: TGCGCCAGCAGCTACCTCGGGGGAGGTGAAAAACTGTTTTTT. The chain recombines TRBV5-1 with TRBJ1-4, with D perhaps TRBD1 (5 bases). CDR1 and CDR2 (germline): SGHRS, YFSETQ. The CDR3 spans 14 residues. V was shortened by 3 bases and J by 7 bases, with 13 bases between the two germline ends.

The count of this clone is one. This rearrangement joins TRBV7-2 to TRBJ1-5, with D perhaps TRBD1 (5 bases). Deletions cut 4 bases from V and 6 bases from J, with 10 bases between. This CDR3 comprises 13 residues. Per germline, CDR1 SGHTA and CDR2 FQGNSA. Here the CDR3 DNA reads TGTGCCAGCAGCTCAGGGCGTAGTCAGCCCCAGCATTTT. Its protein product is CASSSGRSQPQHF.

This clone was found once. The chain uses TRBV2 and TRBJ1-1; 9 bases match TRBD1. CDR1 and CDR2 from the germline V gene are SNHLY and FYNNEI. V lost 6 bases, J lost 1 base, and 3 bases stayed unmatched. The CDR3 contains 14 residues. DNA for the CDR3: TGTGCCAGCAGAGAACAGGGGGCGAACACTGAAGCTTTCTTT. It translates to CASREQGANTEAFF. Supplemented by reference TRBV2 and TRBJ1-1, the full variable domain reads EPEVTQTPSHQVTQMGQEVILRCVPISNHLYFYWYRQILGQKVEFLVSFYNNEISEKSEIFDDQFSVERPDGSNFTLKIRSTKLEDSAMYFCASREQGANTEAFFGQGTRLTVV.

The rearrangement uses TRBV5-5 and TRBJ1-5; D ambiguous. Trimming shortened V by 1 base and J by 5 bases, and 19 bases separated the two germline ends. Per germline, CDR1 SGHKS and CDR2 YYEKEE (reference sequence). The CDR3 length is 17 residues. The CDR3 DNA follows: TGTGCCAGCAGCTTGTCCGGGAGCAGTAGTGGTTATCAGCCCCAGCATTTT. Translated, it gives CASSLSGSSSGYQPQHF.

This clone was counted once. The J gene is TRBJ2-3, the V gene TRBV6-6; possibly TRBD1 for D (5 bases). The CDR3 extends over 14 amino acids. V lost 7 bases to trimming and J lost 1 base, with 12 bases between them. The germline gives CDR1 MNHNY, CDR2 SVGAGI (reference sequence). CDR3 sequence: CASTIPTGTDTQYF. The CDR3 DNA reads as TGTGCCAGCACCATCCCGACAGGCACAGATACGCAGTATTTT.

The J gene is TRBJ1-2, the V gene TRBV30, with D maybe TRBD1 (6 bases). Germline CDR1 and CDR2: GTSNPN and SVGIG (reference sequence). The germline V and J ends were trimmed by 4 bases and 4 bases, with 16 bases remaining between them. The CDR3 runs 14 residues. The CDR3 loop is CAWTIQGGSYGYTF. Here the CDR3 DNA reads TGTGCCTGGACTATCCAAGGGGGTAGCTATGGCTACACCTTC.

This chain connects TRBV11-3 to TRBJ2-1, with D maybe TRBD1 (6 bases). V was shortened by 5 bases and J by 10 bases, with 18 bases between the two germline ends. The CDR3 covers 14 residues. The V gene's germline CDR1 is SGHNT and CDR2 YENEEA. For the CDR3, the DNA is TGTGCCAGCAGCCCCCGGACAGCGCCTTCGGAGCAGTTCTTC. Its protein product is CASSPRTAPSEQFF.

The rearrangement joins TRBV6-5 to TRBJ2-7, with TRBD1 matching over 7 bases. With 4 bases clipped from V and 5 bases from J, the junction kept 8 bases outside the gene matches. Germline V lookup: CDR1 MNHEY, CDR2 SVGAGI. CDR3 length: 14 residues. The DNA for the CDR3 is TGTGCCAGCAGTTTCACTCACAGGGGCCACGAGCAGTACTTC. Protein: CASSFTHRGHEQYF.

The genes are TRBV9 and TRBJ1-2; D possibly corresponds to TRBD1 (5 bases). Trimming stripped 4 bases from V and 3 bases from J, with 10 bases between. Germline lookup yields CDR1 SGDLS and CDR2 YYNGEE. This CDR3 has 13 amino acids. This CDR3 reads CASSFREDYGYTF. CDR3 sequence (DNA): TGTGCCAGCAGCTTCAGGGAAGACTATGGCTACACCTTC.

The V gene is TRBV6-5, the J gene TRBJ2-5, with a possible D match to TRBD1 (6 bases). V lost 6 bases, J lost 1 base, and 12 bases lay in between. CDR3 length: 14 residues. The germline CDR1 and CDR2 sequences are MNHEY and SVGAGI. In nucleotides, the CDR3 is TGTGCCAGCAGCAGGGGACGGCTCCAAGAGACCCAGTACTTC. This codes for CASSRGRLQETQYF.

This chain's CDR3 is CASSFESRNTEAFF. CDR3 DNA: TGTGCCAGCAGCTTTGAGTCTCGGAACACTGAAGCTTTCTTT. The rearrangement links TRBV5-6 to TRBJ1-1; no reliable D call. With 2 bases removed from V and 1 base from J, the gap between germline ends came to 9 bases. Germline V gene lookup returns CDR1 SGHDT and CDR2 YYEEEE. The CDR3 is 14 residues long.

This clone came up a few times. The chain links TRBV6-4 to TRBJ2-1; 13 nucleotides align to TRBD2. The V gene end was trimmed by 5 bases and the J gene end by 2 bases; junction bases not matched to a gene: 0. The CDR3 contains 15 residues. The germline gives CDR1 MRHNA, CDR2 SNTAGT. CDR3 nucleotides: TGTGCCAGCAGTACTAGCGGGGGGGCCTACAATGAGCAGTTCTTC. It specifies CASSTSGGAYNEQFF.

The chain has TRBV5-1 and TRBJ1-6; 8 bases map to TRBD1. With V trimmed by 4 bases and J by 7 bases, 4 bases remained unmatched. Per the germline V gene, CDR1 is SGHRS and CDR2 is YFSETQ. The CDR3 is made up of 14 amino acids. The CDR3: CASSRGQGNSPLHF. DNA of the CDR3: TGCGCCAGCAGCCGCGGACAGGGAAATTCACCCCTCCACTTT.

The J gene is TRBJ2-2, the V gene TRBV5-1; 11 bases fit TRBD2. This CDR3 contains 16 residues. Trimming at V came to 4 bases and at J to 0 bases, leaving 2 bases not matched to a gene. CDR1 SGHRS and CDR2 YFSETQ come from the germline V gene. The CDR3 reads CASSLSGGANTGELFF. In nucleotides, the CDR3 is TGCGCCAGCAGCCTTAGCGGGGGGGCGAACACCGGGGAGCTGTTTTTT.

The V and J genes are TRBV18 and TRBJ2-5; 9 bases match TRBD1. There are 16 residues in the CDR3. CDR1 is KGHSH, CDR2 LQKENI, per germline. V was pared by 3 bases and J by 5 bases, with 10 bases of the junction left unmatched. CDR3 sequence reads: CASSPRPGQGTETQYF. The CDR3 nucleotides are TGTGCCAGCTCACCCCGACCGGGACAGGGAACGGAGACCCAGTACTTC. The full variable domain, with the rest looked up from reference TRBV18 and TRBJ2-5, is NAGVMQNPRHLVRRRGQEARLRCSPMKGHSHVYWYRQLPEEGLKFMVYLQKENIIDESGMPKERFSAEFPKEGPSILRIQQVVRGDSAAYFCASSPRPGQGTETQYFGPGTRLLVL.

The V call is TRBV5-1, the J call TRBJ2-1; D ambiguous. With 0 bases removed from V and 6 bases from J, the gap between germline ends came to 13 bases. The CDR3 is made up of 15 amino acids. From germline, CDR1 is SGHRS and CDR2 YFSETQ. CDR3 sequence: CASSLAVVKSNEQFF. DNA for the CDR3: TGCGCCAGCAGCTTGGCGGTCGTGAAGAGCAATGAGCAGTTCTTC.

This rearrangement joins TRBV7-2 to TRBJ1-5; 7 bases map to TRBD1. V dropped 1 base and J dropped 5; count of bases not matched to a gene: 5. The CDR3 is 15 amino acids. From germline, CDR1 is SGHTA and CDR2 FQGNSA. This chain's CDR3 is CASSLVWTGDQPQHF. The CDR3 region has the DNA TGTGCCAGCAGCTTAGTGTGGACAGGAGATCAGCCCCAGCATTTT.

The gene calls are TRBV11-3 and TRBJ2-7; TRBD1 matches 7 bases. CDR3 length: 15 amino acids. V was clipped by 4 bases and J by 4 bases; unmatched bases: 10. Germline V gene lookup returns CDR1 SGHNT and CDR2 YENEEA. The DNA for the CDR3 is TGTGCCAGCAGCTCACGCCGGGACAGCACTTACGAGCAGTACTTC. This gives the protein CASSSRRDSTYEQYF.

This chain links TRBV29-1 with TRBJ2-1, with 15 bases aligning to TRBD2. This CDR3 comprises 16 residues. J was trimmed by 4 bases and V by 4 bases; bases with no gene match: 5. The germline CDR1 and CDR2 sequences are SQVTM and ANQGSEA. CDR3 sequence (DNA): TGCAGCGTTGGGACTAGCGGGAGGGCCGTGTACAATGAGCAGTTCTTC. Amino acids: CSVGTSGRAVYNEQFF.

The chain couples TRBV6-5 to TRBJ1-4, with a weak D call TRBD1 (5 bases). The V gene lost 1 base and the J gene lost 7 bases, with 13 bases spanning the gap. The CDR3 runs to 15 residues. Germline V gives CDR1 MNHEY, CDR2 SVGAGI. The chain's CDR3 is CASSYFSQGAEKLFF. CDR3 coding DNA: TGTGCCAGCAGTTACTTCTCCCAGGGTGCTGAAAAACTGTTTTTT.